This T cell receptor (beta chain) was retrieved from a study of blood T cell repertoires in COVID-19. The wider study: COVID-19 samples from acute and convalescent phases originated in the United States, Italy and Spain. The analysed material was cDNA or gDNA that came from T cells, B-cell-depleted T cells, or PBMCs.

Original handling: Estimates of nucleated cell counts were drawn from the amplification of reference gene primers. Libraries were prepared by immunoSEQ multiplex PCR; TCRdb keeps only in-frame clonotypes and omits some of them. That table gives V, J and clone size, and the DNA gave D and trimming. Among under 100,000 clones, about four fifths were seen once, and the ten largest hold approximately 2.3%. Germline assignment: CDR1 MDHEN and CDR2 SYDVKM. The trim removed 5 bases at V and 2 bases at J, leaving 6 bases unmatched. This CDR3 has 15 residues. The TCR comes from a woman between 65 and 79 years old with acute or convalescent COVID-19. The specimen was peripheral blood. The V gene is TRBV28, the J gene TRBJ1-1, with TRBD1 matching over 9 bases. CDR3 DNA sequence: TGTGCCAGCAGTCCATACAGGGGGCTTAACACTGAAGCTTTCTTT. This encodes CASSPYRGLNTEAFF.